A single sample gave rise to the 9 T cell receptor beta chains below, sequenced in a study of control samples from healthy donors and cancer patients. The protocol was immunoSEQ multiplex PCR, while the TCRdb copy is restricted to in-frame clones and leaves out a portion. The repertoire has around 33,000 clones, about 88% of them found once; the top ten carry 1.6%. The material sequenced was PBMCs. Receptor source: a woman aged 40 to 50 with lung cancer.

The chain employs TRBV9 and TRBJ2-3; 7 positions match TRBD2. The CDR3 has 18 residues. CDR1 is SGDLS, CDR2 YYNGEE, per germline. V was pared by 0 bases and J by 0 bases, with 10 bases of the junction left unmatched. The DNA of the CDR3 is TGTGCCAGCAGCGTAGTGGCGGGGGTCCGGACTAGCACAGATACGCAGTATTTT. The encoded protein is CASSVVAGVRTSTDTQYF.

This rearrangement joins TRBV2 to TRBJ1-4, with no clear D. The CDR3 is made up of 11 amino acids. The germline gives CDR1 SNHLY, CDR2 FYNNEI. Trimming took off 2 bases at V and 10 bases at J, with 5 bases between the two ends. Here the CDR3 DNA reads TGTGCCAGCAGTGAATCGGTAAAACTGTTTTTT. Translation gives CASSESVKLFF. The entire variable domain, with the rest obtained from reference TRBV2 and TRBJ1-4, is as follows: EPEVTQTPSHQVTQMGQEVILRCVPISNHLYFYWYRQILGQKVEFLVSFYNNEISEKSEIFDDQFSVERPDGSNFTLKIRSTKLEDSAMYFCASSESVKLFFGSGTQLSVL.

This chain connects TRBV30 to TRBJ1-6; D possibly corresponds to TRBD1 (6 bases). Germline loops: CDR1 GTSNPN, CDR2 SVGIG (reference sequence). Deletions cut 0 bases from V and 9 bases from J, with 12 bases between. The CDR3 length is 14 residues. CDR3 protein: CAWSVPGGRSPLHF. The DNA for the CDR3 is TGTGCCTGGAGTGTACCCGGGGGCCGTTCACCCCTCCACTTT. The whole variable domain, filled in from reference TRBV30 and TRBJ1-6, reads SQTIHQWPATLVQPVGSPLSLECTVEGTSNPNLYWYRQAAGRGLQLLFYSVGIGQISSEVPQNLSASRPQDRQFILSSKKLLLSDSGFYLCAWSVPGGRSPLHFGNGTRLTVT.

This rearrangement joins TRBV7-9 to TRBJ1-5; no clear D gene. This CDR3 is built from 12 residues. V was pared by 8 bases and J by 3 bases, with 8 bases between. Germline loops: CDR1 SEHNR, CDR2 FQNEAQ (reference sequence). CDR3 amino acids: CASGFDNQPQHF. The CDR3 bases are TGTGCCAGCGGGTTCGACAATCAGCCCCAGCATTTT.

The chain employs TRBV5-1 and TRBJ2-2; D gene ambiguous. The CDR3 has 14 residues. Germline CDR1 and CDR2: SGHRS and YFSETQ. Deletions cut 0 bases from V and 5 bases from J, with 8 bases between. The DNA of the CDR3 is TGCGCCAGCAGCTTGGGGGTACAGACCGGGGAGCTGTTTTTT. Its translation: CASSLGVQTGELFF.

The rearrangement links TRBV18 to TRBJ1-5, with D perhaps matching TRBD1 (5 bases). V shed 6 bases and J shed 5 bases, with 14 bases lying between them. CDR3 length equals 14 residues. Per germline, CDR1 KGHSH and CDR2 LQKENI. The CDR3 sequence: CASSSGGGDQPQHF. The CDR3 DNA is TGTGCCAGCTCTTCTGGGGGTGGAGATCAGCCCCAGCATTTT.

J is TRBJ2-4 and V is TRBV6-2 or TRBV6-3; TRBD2 agrees at 9 bases. This CDR3 has 15 residues. CDR1 MNHEY and CDR2 SVGEGT come from the germline V gene. Trimming at V came to 5 bases and at J to 6 bases, leaving 8 bases not matched to a gene. The CDR3 DNA reads as TGTGCCAGCAGTCCAGGGACTAGCAACTCAAACATTCAGTACTTC. It codes for CASSPGTSNSNIQYF.

V and J are TRBV5-1 and TRBJ1-2; D possibly corresponds to TRBD1 (6 bases). V lost 4 bases and J lost 8, with 18 bases in between. CDR1 and CDR2 (germline): SGHRS, YFSETQ. This CDR3 spans 14 amino acids. The CDR3 region is CASSAGGADEGYTF. DNA of the CDR3: TGCGCCAGCAGCGCGGGGGGGGCCGACGAAGGCTACACCTTC.

This clone was detected only a few times. The chain recombines TRBV6-5 with TRBJ1-2; the D is unclear. This CDR3 region has 12 residues. CDR1 is MNHEY, CDR2 SVGAGI, per germline. With 5 bases removed from V and 8 bases from J, the gap between germline ends came to 12 bases. CDR3 sequence (DNA): TGTGCCAGCAGTCCCTCCCAAGGGGGCTACACCTTC. This codes for CASSPSQGGYTF.